A selection of T cell receptor beta chains follows, all from one sample in a study of spatial heterogeneity in lung cancer. In TCRdb, the 5' RACE reads were re-called with MiXCR into one record per CDR3 protein. The profile shows under 75,000 distinct CDR3 sequences, roughly 8.9% of them singletons. The sequenced sample was PBMCs, obtained at follow-up. The receptors originated from a female donor with early-stage non-small cell lung cancer. CDR3s include the opening cysteine and the closing phenylalanine or tryptophan. The D gene is left open where the match is weak. The size entry is marked missing in some rows and otherwise reads once, few, many or a size class.

length: 18
J: TRBJ2-2
size: many
V: TRBV4-2
D: TRBD1
DNA: TGTGCCAGCAGCCAAGATAGCGAGACAGGGGTCATCGGCGGGGAGCTGTTTTTT
CDR3: CASSQDSETGVIGGELFF

length: 15
J: TRBJ1-1
size: many
V: TRBV18
D: NA
DNA: TGTGCCAGCTCATCCATACCGTTGGGTACCGCTGAAGCTTTCTTT
CDR3: CASSSIPLGTAEAFF

length: 15
J: TRBJ1-2
size: few
V: TRBV6-2/TRBV6-3
D: TRBD1
DNA: TGTGCCAGCACCAACCGCAGACAGGGAGGCTATGGCTACACCTTC
CDR3: CASTNRRQGGYGYTF

length: 17
J: TRBJ2-3
size: few
V: TRBV5-6
D: TRBD2
DNA: TGTGCCAGCAGCCAGACTAGCGGGAGGGAGATTACAGATACGCAGTATTTT
CDR3: CASSQTSGREITDTQYF

length: 12
J: TRBJ1-5
size: many
V: TRBV12-3/TRBV12-4
D: NA
DNA: TGTGCCAGCAGCGTTTCCCTCCCAGCCCAGCATTTT
CDR3: CASSVSLPAQHF

length: 14
J: TRBJ2-7
size: many
V: TRBV6-2/TRBV6-3
D: TRBD2
DNA: TGTGCCAGCAGATCCACGAGCGGGAGCAACGAGCAGTACTTC
CDR3: CASRSTSGSNEQYF

length: 16
J: TRBJ2-6
size: many
V: TRBV7-9
D: NA
DNA: TGTGCCAGCAGCTTATATGCGAACCCTGGGGCCAACGTCCTGACTTTC
CDR3: CASSLYANPGANVLTF

length: 13
J: TRBJ1-5
size: many
V: TRBV18
D: NA
DNA: TGTGCCAGCTCACCACAAAGGGATCAGCCCCAGCATTTT
CDR3: CASSPQRDQPQHF

length: 11
J: TRBJ2-1
size: NA
V: TRBV10-3
D: NA
DNA: TGTGCCATCAGTGAGGTCAATGAGCAGTTCTTC
CDR3: CAISEVNEQFF

length: 13
J: TRBJ1-4
size: few
V: TRBV5-5
D: NA
DNA: TGTGCCTCCCACCTCGCTGCTAATGAAAAACTGTTTTTT
CDR3: CASHLAANEKLFF

length: 14
J: TRBJ2-7
size: many
V: TRBV7-2
D: NA
DNA: TGTGCCAGCACCACTTTACTGGGCGAATACGAGCAGTACTTC
CDR3: CASTTLLGEYEQYF

length: 16
J: TRBJ1-6
size: NA
V: TRBV5-1
D: TRBD1
DNA: TGCGCCAGCAGCAGTGACGGACAGGGAAGAAATTCACCCCTCCACTTT
CDR3: CASSSDGQGRNSPLHF

length: 12
J: TRBJ2-1
size: many
V: TRBV20-1
D: NA
DNA: TGCAGTGCAAAAGGACAGAACAATGAGCAGTTCTTC
CDR3: CSAKGQNNEQFF

length: 13
J: TRBJ1-6
size: few
V: TRBV7-9
D: NA
DNA: TGTGCCAGCAGCGAACGTCCAGCCTCACCCCTCCACTTT
CDR3: CASSERPASPLHF

length: 18
J: TRBJ2-4
size: few
V: TRBV19
D: TRBD2
DNA: TGTGCCAGTAGCCCTAGGGGACTAGCGGGCCTAGCCAAAAACATTCAGTACTTC
CDR3: CASSPRGLAGLAKNIQYF

length: 14
J: TRBJ2-3
size: few
V: TRBV11-2
D: NA
DNA: TGTGCCAGCAGTCCCCCGGGAATCACAGATACGCAGTATTTT
CDR3: CASSPPGITDTQYF

length: 14
J: TRBJ1-4
size: many
V: TRBV12-3/TRBV12-4
D: TRBD1
DNA: TGTGCCAGCGGGTCGACAGGGGAAGATGAAAAACTGTTTTTT
CDR3: CASGSTGEDEKLFF

length: 16
J: TRBJ1-4
size: NA
V: TRBV7-9
D: NA
DNA: TGTGCCAGCAGCTTCGGCAGGGCAACAACTAATGAAAAACTGTTTTTT
CDR3: CASSFGRATTNEKLFF

length: 17
J: TRBJ2-6
size: NA
V: TRBV6-5
D: TRBD2
DNA: TGTGCCAGCAGTTACCACCTAGCGGGAGATGGGGCCAACGTCCTGACTTTC
CDR3: CASSYHLAGDGANVLTF

length: 15
J: TRBJ2-3
size: NA
V: TRBV7-2
D: NA
DNA: TGTGCCAGCAGCTTAGACAGGGCTCGAACAGATACGCAGTATTTT
CDR3: CASSLDRARTDTQYF

length: 14
J: TRBJ1-3
size: NA
V: TRBV2
D: NA
DNA: TGTGCCAGCAGTGAACAGGGGACCGGTGGACCCATATATTTT
CDR3: CASSEQGTGGPIYF

length: 14
J: TRBJ2-7
size: NA
V: TRBV7-9
D: NA
DNA: TGTGCCAGTCTAAACGACAGAATCTCCTATGAGCAGTACTTC
CDR3: CASLNDRISYEQYF

length: 15
J: TRBJ2-7
size: many
V: TRBV29-1
D: TRBD1
DNA: TGCAGCGTTGCCCCGCAGGGGGCCCCCCTCTACGAGCAGTACTTC
CDR3: CSVAPQGAPLYEQYF